The present T cell receptor (beta chain) was sequenced within a study of identical twins. In TCRdb, the 5' RACE reads were re-called with MiXCR into one record per CDR3 protein. The sample gives approximately 350,000 distinct CDR3 sequences, roughly an eighth of which show up once; around 6.9% is in the top ten. The trim removed 4 bases at V and 5 bases at J, leaving 9 bases unmatched. This CDR3 region has 15 residues. In germline, CDR1 is SGHAT, CDR2 FQNNGV. These records were also assigned to another study, of yellow fever vaccine responses in identical twins. That publication notes: Twins' T cell vaccine responses reportedly looked partly convergent, partly personalized.

The V and J genes are TRBV11-2 and TRBJ2-7; 9 positions agree with TRBD1. The TCR comes from a woman in her late teens or twenties in good health. The sample was CD8+ T cells sorted from blood. CDR3 in amino acids: CASSSGDREFDEQYF. The CDR3 bases are TGTGCCAGCAGCTCGGGGGACAGGGAGTTCGACGAGCAGTACTTC.